The 13 T cell receptor beta chains presented below share a single source sample, sequenced in a study of PD-L1 blockade in urothelial cancer. Time point reported: pretreatment peripheral blood. Repertoires were generated with immunoSEQ multiplex PCR, while TCRdb's copy carries only in-frame clones and drops some. The sample has around 100,000 clones, about nine tenths seen once. The specimen was PBMCs, collected around atezolizumab (anti-PD-L1) treatment. These receptors originate from a man aged 55 to 70 with urothelial cancer.

The chain combines TRBV19 with TRBJ2-7; possible D gene TRBD1, 5 bases. V was clipped by 4 bases and J by 0 bases, with 7 bases between them. The CDR3 is 13 amino acids. CDR1 is LNHDA, CDR2 SQIVND, per germline (reference sequence). This CDR3 is CASSRQTSYEQYF. The CDR3 coding sequence is TGTGCCAGTAGTAGACAGACCTCCTACGAGCAGTACTTC.

A single count supports this clone. V and J are TRBV19 and TRBJ2-5, with a tentative D call TRBD2 (5 bases). The CDR3 is made up of 13 amino acids. V lost 5 bases and J lost 2, with 9 bases in between. Per the germline V gene, CDR1 is LNHDA and CDR2 is SQIVND (reference sequence). This CDR3 is CASSSSGQETQYF. The DNA for the CDR3 is TGTGCCAGTAGTTCAAGCGGACAAGAGACCCAGTACTTC.

CDR3: CASSMRVENEKLFF. CDR3 sequence (DNA): TGTGCCAGCAGTATGAGGGTAGAAAATGAAAAACTGTTTTTT. The chain couples TRBV2 to TRBJ1-4; D is ambiguous. The length of the CDR3 is 14 residues. The germline V and J ends were trimmed by 5 bases and 5 bases, with 12 bases remaining between them. Germline V gene data show CDR1 as SNHLY and CDR2 as FYNNEI.

V and J are TRBV14 and TRBJ2-5; possibly TRBD1 for D (5 bases). The length of the CDR3 is 16 residues. From germline, CDR1 is SGHDN and CDR2 FVKESK. V shed 0 bases and J shed 4 bases, with 15 bases lying between them. The CDR3 region is CASSQDARRGGETQYF. CDR3 nucleotides: TGTGCCAGCAGCCAAGACGCCCGAAGGGGTGGAGAGACCCAGTACTTC.

This clone has only a few counts. V gene TRBV20-1 combines with J gene TRBJ1-1; D is unclear. V was shortened by 6 bases and J by 8 bases, with 10 bases between the two germline ends. Germline lookup yields CDR1 DFQATT and CDR2 SNEGSKA (reference sequence). The CDR3 runs to 10 residues. CDR3 protein: CSAVELEAFF. For the CDR3, the DNA is TGCAGTGCGGTTGAACTGGAAGCTTTCTTT.

The chain recombines TRBV28 with TRBJ1-5, with D perhaps matching TRBD1 (6 bases). The CDR3 length is 15 residues. The germline CDR1 and CDR2 sequences are MDHEN and SYDVKM. V dropped 3 bases and J dropped 7 bases, with 16 bases sitting between them. CDR3 sequence reads: CASSLRGGLGQPQHF. CDR3 nucleotides: TGTGCCAGCAGTTTGAGGGGGGGACTTGGGCAGCCCCAGCATTTT.

The V and J genes are TRBV5-1 and TRBJ2-7; 10 bases line up with TRBD1. CDR3 size: 14 residues. The V gene's germline CDR1 is SGHRS and CDR2 YFSETQ. Unmatched junction bases numbered 6, after V lost 4 bases and J lost 5 bases. This CDR3 is CASSTRDRGHEQYF. The DNA of the CDR3 is TGCGCCAGCAGCACCCGGGACAGGGGTCACGAGCAGTACTTC.

The gene calls are TRBV4-1 and TRBJ2-7; the match to TRBD1 covers 8 bases. The V segment lost 4 bases and the J segment 7 bases; nucleotides outside the gene matches: 15. Germline V lookup: CDR1 MGHRA, CDR2 YSYEKL. This CDR3 contains 16 residues. This CDR3 reads CASSPDGQGWAKEQYF. DNA for the CDR3: TGCGCCAGCAGCCCAGACGGACAGGGTTGGGCTAAAGAGCAGTACTTC.

This clone was observed a few times. The chain combines TRBV25-1 with TRBJ2-1, with D perhaps matching TRBD1 (5 bases). Deletions cut 4 bases from V and 7 bases from J, with 5 bases between. Germline CDR1 is MGHDK and CDR2 is SYGVNS. The CDR3 is 11 residues long. CDR3 region: CASSAGNEQFF. The DNA for the CDR3 is TGTGCCAGCAGTGCAGGGAATGAGCAGTTCTTC.

The chain couples TRBV15 to TRBJ2-5; possible D gene TRBD2, 5 bases. V gave up 2 bases and J gave up 5 bases, with 15 bases separating them. Germline CDR1 and CDR2: LNHNV and YYDKDF (reference sequence). The CDR3 runs 15 residues. This chain's CDR3 is CATSRRGGSEETQYF. The CDR3 DNA sequence: TGTGCCACCAGCAGACGAGGCGGGTCTGAGGAGACCCAGTACTTC.

The J gene is TRBJ1-1, the V gene TRBV25-1; D possibly corresponds to TRBD1 (5 bases). This CDR3 region has 14 residues. V dropped 4 bases and J dropped 1 base, with 10 bases sitting between them. The germline gives CDR1 MGHDK, CDR2 SYGVNS. Here the CDR3 reads CASSVRGTNTEAFF. The CDR3, as DNA: TGTGCCAGCAGTGTTCGGGGGACGAACACTGAAGCTTTCTTT.

The rearrangement joins TRBV4-3 to TRBJ1-2, with no clear D. Germline V gene data show CDR1 as LGHNA and CDR2 as YSLEER. V was cut by 1 base and J by 4 bases, with 13 bases left in between. The CDR3 runs to 15 residues. Here the CDR3 reads CASSQGFAGSYGYTF. The CDR3 DNA follows: TGCGCCAGCAGCCAAGGGTTCGCGGGGTCCTATGGCTACACCTTC.

The chain couples TRBV2 to TRBJ2-1, with 9 bases that match TRBD2. The germline CDR1 and CDR2 sequences are SNHLY and FYNNEI. Trimming removed 7 bases from V and 1 base from J; junction bases left unmatched: 11. The CDR3 is made up of 17 amino acids. CDR3: CASTHSPAGGSYNEQFF. CDR3 nucleotide sequence: TGTGCCAGCACTCATTCTCCGGCGGGAGGGTCCTACAATGAGCAGTTCTTC. Full variable domain (missing parts from reference TRBV2 and TRBJ2-1): EPEVTQTPSHQVTQMGQEVILRCVPISNHLYFYWYRQILGQKVEFLVSFYNNEISEKSEIFDDQFSVERPDGSNFTLKIRSTKLEDSAMYFCASTHSPAGGSYNEQFFGPGTRLTVL.